The 6 T cell receptor beta chains presented below share a single source sample, sequenced in a study of T cells after yellow fever vaccination. One entry per CDR3 protein, called by TCRdb with MiXCR from the 5' RACE reads. Found here are approximately 550,000 distinct CDR3 sequences, roughly 14% of them singletons; the top ten hold 11% to 15%. The sequences come from PBMCs, collected on the day of the yellow fever booster vaccination. Source of these receptors: a man aged 25 to 45 who received the YFV17D yellow fever vaccine.

In its sample, this clonotype was seen a few times. J is TRBJ1-1 and V is TRBV28, with TRBD1 identical over 7 bases. Germline trimming cut 6 bases from V and 0 bases from J; bases unmatched to any gene: 7. CDR3 size: 15 residues. CDR1 and CDR2 (germline): MDHEN, SYDVKM. The CDR3 DNA sequence: TGTGCCAGCAGGACCGGGACAGCCATGAACACTGAAGCTTTCTTT. Translation: CASRTGTAMNTEAFF. Full variable domain (remainder filled in from reference TRBV28 and TRBJ1-1): DVKVTQSSRYLVKRTGEKVFLECVQDMDHENMFWYRQDPGLGLRLIYFSYDVKMKEKGDIPEGYSVSREKKERFSLILESASTNQTSMYLCASRTGTAMNTEAFFGQGTRLTVV.

This chain joins TRBV19 and TRBJ2-6; 7 bases line up with TRBD1. From germline, CDR1 is LNHDA and CDR2 SQIVND (reference sequence). The CDR3 is 17 amino acids. Germline trimming cut 10 bases from V and 0 bases from J; bases unmatched to any gene: 12. As DNA, the CDR3 is TGTGCCACCGCGGACAGGCCGGATTTCTCTGGGGCCAACGTCCTGACTTTC. The encoded protein is CATADRPDFSGANVLTF.

Ten or more counts support this clonotype. The rearrangement joins TRBV7-6 to TRBJ1-1; TRBD1 might be the D (5 bases). Looked up from germline, CDR1 is SGHVS and CDR2 is FNYEAQ. This CDR3 contains 15 residues. Trimming stripped 1 base from V and 5 bases from J, with 14 bases between. The CDR3 DNA sequence: TGTGCCAGCAGCTTAGTACCGACAGAGGGGACTGAAGCTTTCTTT. Translation: CASSLVPTEGTEAFF.

The chain couples TRBV6-1 to TRBJ2-1; 10 bases agree with TRBD2. V shed 6 bases and J 8 bases; nucleotides not matched to a gene: 10. Germline CDR1 is MNHNS and CDR2 is SASEGT. The CDR3 loop spans 15 amino acids. CDR3 sequence: CASRTSGPMGYEQFF. DNA for the CDR3: TGTGCCAGCAGGACTAGCGGGCCCATGGGGTATGAGCAGTTCTTC.

Only a few counts were recorded for this clonotype. The chain has TRBV20-1 and TRBJ2-1; 10 nucleotides line up with TRBD2. Germline V lookup: CDR1 DFQATT, CDR2 SNEGSKA (reference sequence). With 3 bases clipped from V and 7 bases from J, the junction kept 15 bases outside the gene matches. The CDR3 contains 17 residues. The CDR3 DNA follows: TGCAGTGCTAGTCCCCCATTTCTAGCGGGAGTTTTGAATGAGCAGTTCTTC. Translating gives CSASPPFLAGVLNEQFF.

This clonotype was counted only a few times. This chain joins TRBV20-1 and TRBJ2-7, with D hard to call. V was clipped by 3 bases and J by 0 bases, with 6 bases between them. The CDR3 covers 12 residues. Germline loops: CDR1 DFQATT, CDR2 SNEGSKA (reference sequence). The CDR3 spells CSASGPSYEQYF. CDR3 DNA sequence: TGCAGTGCTAGTGGTCCCTCCTACGAGCAGTACTTC.